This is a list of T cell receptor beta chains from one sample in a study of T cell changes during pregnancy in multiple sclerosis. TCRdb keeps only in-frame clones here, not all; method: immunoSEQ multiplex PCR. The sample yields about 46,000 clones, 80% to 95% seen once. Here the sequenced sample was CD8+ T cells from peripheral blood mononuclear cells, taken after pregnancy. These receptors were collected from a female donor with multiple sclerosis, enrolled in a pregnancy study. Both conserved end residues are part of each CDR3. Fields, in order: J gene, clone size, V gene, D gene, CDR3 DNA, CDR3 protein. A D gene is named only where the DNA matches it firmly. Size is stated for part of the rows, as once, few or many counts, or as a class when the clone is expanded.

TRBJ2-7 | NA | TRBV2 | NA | TGTGCCAGTCTGGGCAGGTCCTACGAGCAGTACTTC | CASLGRSYEQYF
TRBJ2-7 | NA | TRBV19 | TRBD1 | TGTGCCAGTACCGACACAGGGGGCTGGGGGACCGAGCAGTACTTC | CASTDTGGWGTEQYF
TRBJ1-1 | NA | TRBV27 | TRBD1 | TGTGCCAGCAGTCCCTCATCTGGGACAGGTTCATTTCTGAACACTGAAGCTTTCTTT | CASSPSSGTGSFLNTEAFF
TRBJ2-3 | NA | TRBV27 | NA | TGTGCCAGCAGTTTCGGAGGGATGGGAACAGATACGCAGTATTTT | CASSFGGMGTDTQYF
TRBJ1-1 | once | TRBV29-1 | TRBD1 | TGCAGCGTGGCGGGACAGCAAAACATGAACACTGAAGCTTTCTTT | CSVAGQQNMNTEAFF
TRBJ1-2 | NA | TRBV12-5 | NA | TGTGCTAGTGGTTTACCTGGAGTAGGAGACTATGGCTACACCTTC | CASGLPGVGDYGYTF
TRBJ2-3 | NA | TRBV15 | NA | TGTGCCACCAGCAGTTCGTTAGCGGCTGCCATCGATACGCAGTATTTT | CATSSSLAAAIDTQYF
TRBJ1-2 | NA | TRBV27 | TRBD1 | TGTGCCAGCAGTCCGACAGGGTTTTACTATGGCTACACCTTC | CASSPTGFYYGYTF
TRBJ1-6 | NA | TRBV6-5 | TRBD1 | TGTGCCAGCAGCACCGGGACAGAGAATTCACCCCTCCACTTT | CASSTGTENSPLHF
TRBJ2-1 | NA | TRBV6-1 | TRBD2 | TGTGCCAGCAGTGGATGGACTAGCGGGAACTACAATGAGCAGTTCTTC | CASSGWTSGNYNEQFF
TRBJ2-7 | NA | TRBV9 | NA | TGTGCCAGCAGCGTCAACAGCCTCGCTCTCTACGAGCAGTACTTC | CASSVNSLALYEQYF
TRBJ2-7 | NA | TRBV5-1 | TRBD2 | TGCGCCAGCAGCTTGTTGCCTGGACTAGCGGACTACGAGCAGTACTTC | CASSLLPGLADYEQYF
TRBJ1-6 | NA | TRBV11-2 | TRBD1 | TGTGCCAGCAGCCCCGCGACAGGGCTTTCACCCCTCCACTTT | CASSPATGLSPLHF
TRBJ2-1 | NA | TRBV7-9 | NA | TGTGCCAGCAGCCCTCTGGGAGGAGGCCTAAATGAGCAGTTCTTC | CASSPLGGGLNEQFF
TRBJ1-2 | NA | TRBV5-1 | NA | TGCGCCAGCAGCTTGGCCGGGACTGCCTATGGCTACACCTTC | CASSLAGTAYGYTF
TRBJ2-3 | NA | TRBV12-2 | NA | TGTGCAAGTCGTTTGACCGAATCCGGACAGGGAGCAGATACGCAGTATTTT | CASRLTESGQGADTQYF
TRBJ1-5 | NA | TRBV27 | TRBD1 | TGTGCCAGCAGTGGACAGGGTAGCAATCAGCCCCAGCATTTT | CASSGQGSNQPQHF